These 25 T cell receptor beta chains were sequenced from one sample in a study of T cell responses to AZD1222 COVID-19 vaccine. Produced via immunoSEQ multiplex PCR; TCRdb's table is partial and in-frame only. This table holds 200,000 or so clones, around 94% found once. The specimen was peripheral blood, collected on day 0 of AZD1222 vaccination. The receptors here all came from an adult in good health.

CDR3 amino acids: CASSLGGGRADYNEQFF. CDR3 in DNA: TGTGCCAGCAGCTTAGGGGGCGGGAGGGCCGACTACAATGAGCAGTTCTTC. The rearrangement uses TRBV7-2 and TRBJ2-1; 9 nucleotides line up with TRBD2. Germline V CDR1 and CDR2: SGHTA, FQGNSA. This CDR3 has 17 residues. V was pared by 1 base and J by 3 bases, with 7 bases of the junction left unmatched.

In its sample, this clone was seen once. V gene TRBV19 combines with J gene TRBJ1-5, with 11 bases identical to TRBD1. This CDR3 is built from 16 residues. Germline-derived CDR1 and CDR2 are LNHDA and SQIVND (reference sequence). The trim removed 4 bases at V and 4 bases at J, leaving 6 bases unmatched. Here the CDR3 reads CASSKADRGLNQPQHF. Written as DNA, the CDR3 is TGTGCCAGTAGTAAGGCGGACAGGGGGCTGAATCAGCCCCAGCATTTT.

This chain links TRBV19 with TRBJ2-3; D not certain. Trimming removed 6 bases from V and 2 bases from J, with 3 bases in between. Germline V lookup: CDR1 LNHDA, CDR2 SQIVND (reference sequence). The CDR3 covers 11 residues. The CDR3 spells CASSYTDTQYF. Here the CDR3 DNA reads TGTGCCAGTAGCTACACAGATACGCAGTATTTT.

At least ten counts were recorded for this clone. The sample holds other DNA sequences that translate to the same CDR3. The CDR3 nucleotides are TGTGCCAGTAGTAGGCAGGGGCACACAGATACGCAGTATTTT. This translates into CASSRQGHTDTQYF. V gene TRBV19 combines with J gene TRBJ2-3, with D perhaps matching TRBD1 (6 bases). This CDR3 region has 14 residues. Germline V gene data show CDR1 as LNHDA and CDR2 as SQIVND (reference sequence). V lost 4 bases, J lost 2 bases, and 10 bases lay in between.

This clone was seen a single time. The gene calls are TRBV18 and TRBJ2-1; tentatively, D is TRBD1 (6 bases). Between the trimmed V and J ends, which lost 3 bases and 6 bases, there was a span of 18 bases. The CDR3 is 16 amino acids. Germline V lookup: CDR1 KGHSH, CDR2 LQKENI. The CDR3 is CASSPPLAGRGNEQFF. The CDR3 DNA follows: TGTGCCAGCTCACCCCCCCTGGCTGGCAGGGGCAATGAGCAGTTCTTC.

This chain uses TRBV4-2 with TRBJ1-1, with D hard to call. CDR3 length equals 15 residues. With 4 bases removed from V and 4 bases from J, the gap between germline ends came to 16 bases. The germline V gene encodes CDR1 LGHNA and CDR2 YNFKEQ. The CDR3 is CASSPQGSAATEAFF. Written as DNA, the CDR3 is TGTGCCAGCAGCCCCCAAGGATCCGCGGCCACTGAAGCTTTCTTT.

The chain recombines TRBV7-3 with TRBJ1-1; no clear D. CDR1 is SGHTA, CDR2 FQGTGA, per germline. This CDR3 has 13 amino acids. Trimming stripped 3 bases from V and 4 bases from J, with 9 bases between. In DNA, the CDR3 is TGTGCCAGCAGCTTGGGGTTGGGCACTGAAGCTTTCTTT. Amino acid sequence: CASSLGLGTEAFF.

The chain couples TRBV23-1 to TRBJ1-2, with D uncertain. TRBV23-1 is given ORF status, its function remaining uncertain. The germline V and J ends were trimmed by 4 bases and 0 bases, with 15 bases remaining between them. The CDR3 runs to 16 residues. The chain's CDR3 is CASSPRGEFSNYGYTF. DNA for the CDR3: TGCGCCAGCAGTCCCCGAGGAGAGTTTTCTAACTATGGCTACACCTTC.

The CDR3 nucleotides read TGTGCCAGCAGTCCTACAGGGTTCCGGGGCTACACCTTC. Its translation is CASSPTGFRGYTF. V usage is TRBV12-3 or TRBV12-4 and J usage is TRBJ1-2; D is possibly TRBD1 (6 bases). Trimming pared 5 bases from V and 8 bases from J, leaving 15 bases between. The CDR3 is 13 amino acids.

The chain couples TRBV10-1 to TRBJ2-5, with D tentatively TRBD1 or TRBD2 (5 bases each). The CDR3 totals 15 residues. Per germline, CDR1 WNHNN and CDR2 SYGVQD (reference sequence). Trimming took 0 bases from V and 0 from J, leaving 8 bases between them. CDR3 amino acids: CASSESGVHQETQYF. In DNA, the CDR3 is TGCGCCAGCAGTGAGTCGGGGGTCCACCAAGAGACCCAGTACTTC.

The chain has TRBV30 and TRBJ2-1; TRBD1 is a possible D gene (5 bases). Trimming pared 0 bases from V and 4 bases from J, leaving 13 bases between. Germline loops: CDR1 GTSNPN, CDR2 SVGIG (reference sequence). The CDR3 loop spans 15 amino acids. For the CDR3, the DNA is TGTGCCTGGAGTGTGGCGACAGCGAATTACAATGAGCAGTTCTTC. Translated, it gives CAWSVATANYNEQFF. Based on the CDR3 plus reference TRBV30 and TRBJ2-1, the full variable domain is SQTIHQWPATLVQPVGSPLSLECTVEGTSNPNLYWYRQAAGRGLQLLFYSVGIGQISSEVPQNLSASRPQDRQFILSSKKLLLSDSGFYLCAWSVATANYNEQFFGPGTRLTVL.

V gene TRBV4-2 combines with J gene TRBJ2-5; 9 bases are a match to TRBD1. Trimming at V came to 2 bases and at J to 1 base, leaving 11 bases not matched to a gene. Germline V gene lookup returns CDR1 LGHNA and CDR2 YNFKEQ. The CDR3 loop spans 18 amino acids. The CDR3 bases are TGTGCCAGCAGCCAATTTCAGGGACAGGGTCCTTTCCAAGAGACCCAGTACTTC. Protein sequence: CASSQFQGQGPFQETQYF.

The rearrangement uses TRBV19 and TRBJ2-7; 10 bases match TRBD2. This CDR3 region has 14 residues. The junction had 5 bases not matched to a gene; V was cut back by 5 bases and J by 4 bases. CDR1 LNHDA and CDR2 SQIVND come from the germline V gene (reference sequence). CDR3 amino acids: CASSPETSGYEQYF. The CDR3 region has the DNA TGTGCCAGTAGTCCAGAGACTAGCGGGTACGAGCAGTACTTC.

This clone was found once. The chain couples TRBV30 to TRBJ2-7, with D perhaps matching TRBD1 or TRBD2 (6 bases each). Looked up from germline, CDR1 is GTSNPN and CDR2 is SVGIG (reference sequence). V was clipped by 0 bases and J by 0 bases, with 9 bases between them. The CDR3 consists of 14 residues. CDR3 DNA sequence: TGTGCCTGGAGTGTAGGGGGGAGCTCCTACGAGCAGTACGTC. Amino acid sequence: CAWSVGGSSYEQYV.

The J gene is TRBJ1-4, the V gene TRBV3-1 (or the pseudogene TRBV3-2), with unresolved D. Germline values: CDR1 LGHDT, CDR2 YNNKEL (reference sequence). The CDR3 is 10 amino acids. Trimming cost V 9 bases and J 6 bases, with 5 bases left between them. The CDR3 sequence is CASNHEKLFF. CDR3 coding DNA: TGTGCCAGTAATCATGAAAAACTGTTTTTT.

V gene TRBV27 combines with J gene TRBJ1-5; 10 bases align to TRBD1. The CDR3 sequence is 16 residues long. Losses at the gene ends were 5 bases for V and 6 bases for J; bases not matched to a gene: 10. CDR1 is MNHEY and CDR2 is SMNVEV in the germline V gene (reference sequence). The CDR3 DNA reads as TGTGCCAGCAGTACCTGGACAGGGGGACTTGGTCAGCCCCAGCATTTT. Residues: CASSTWTGGLGQPQHF.

CDR3 region: CSVDGGPEDTQYF. The CDR3 DNA reads TGCAGCGTTGATGGGGGGCCGGAGGATACGCAGTATTTT. V is TRBV29-1 and J is TRBJ2-3; D could derive from TRBD1 or TRBD2 (6 bases each). Germline loops: CDR1 SQVTM, CDR2 ANQGSEA. The V and J ends lost 3 bases and 6 bases respectively, with 13 bases between them. This CDR3 contains 13 residues.

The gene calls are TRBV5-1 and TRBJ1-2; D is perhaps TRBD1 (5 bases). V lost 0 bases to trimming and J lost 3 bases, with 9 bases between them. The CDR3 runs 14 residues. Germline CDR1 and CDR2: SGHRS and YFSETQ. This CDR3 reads CASSLAQGDYGYTF. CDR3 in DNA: TGCGCCAGCAGCTTGGCTCAGGGAGACTATGGCTACACCTTC.

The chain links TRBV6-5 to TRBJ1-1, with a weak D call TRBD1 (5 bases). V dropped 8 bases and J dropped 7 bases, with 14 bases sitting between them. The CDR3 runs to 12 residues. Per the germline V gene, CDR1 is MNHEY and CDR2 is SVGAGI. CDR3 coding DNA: TGTGCCAGCTTCGGGACGTTGAATGAAGCTTTCTTT. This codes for CASFGTLNEAFF.

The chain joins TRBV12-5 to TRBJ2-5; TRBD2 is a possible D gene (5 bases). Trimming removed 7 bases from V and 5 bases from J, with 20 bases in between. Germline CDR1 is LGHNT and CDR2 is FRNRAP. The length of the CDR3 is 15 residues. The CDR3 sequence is CASAPFEGWEETQYF. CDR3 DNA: TGTGCTAGTGCCCCCTTCGAAGGATGGGAGGAGACCCAGTACTTC.

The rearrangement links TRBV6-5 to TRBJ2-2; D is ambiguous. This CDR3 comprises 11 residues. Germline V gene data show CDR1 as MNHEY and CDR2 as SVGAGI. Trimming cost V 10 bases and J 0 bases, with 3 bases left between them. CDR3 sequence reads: CATANTGELFF. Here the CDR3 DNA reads TGTGCCACTGCGAACACCGGGGAGCTGTTTTTT.

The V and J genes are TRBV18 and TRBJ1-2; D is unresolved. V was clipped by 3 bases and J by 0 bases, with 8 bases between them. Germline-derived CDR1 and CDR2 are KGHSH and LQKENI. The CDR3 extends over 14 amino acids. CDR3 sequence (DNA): TGTGCCAGCTCACCCGGTAATTCTAACTATGGCTACACCTTC. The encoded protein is CASSPGNSNYGYTF.

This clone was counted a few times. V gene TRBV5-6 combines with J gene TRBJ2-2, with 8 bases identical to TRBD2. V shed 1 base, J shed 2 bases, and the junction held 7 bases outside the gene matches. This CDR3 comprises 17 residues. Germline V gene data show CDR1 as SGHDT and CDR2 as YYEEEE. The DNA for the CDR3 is TGTGCCAGCAGCTTGTTTGCGGGAGGTTTTAACACCGGGGAGCTGTTTTTT. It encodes CASSLFAGGFNTGELFF.

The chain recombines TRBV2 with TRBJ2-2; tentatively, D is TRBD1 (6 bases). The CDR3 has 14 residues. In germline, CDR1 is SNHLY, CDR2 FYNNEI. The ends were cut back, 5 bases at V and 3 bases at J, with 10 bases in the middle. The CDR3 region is CASSYSGDTGELFF. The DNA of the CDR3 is TGTGCCAGCAGTTACTCAGGGGACACCGGGGAGCTGTTTTTT.

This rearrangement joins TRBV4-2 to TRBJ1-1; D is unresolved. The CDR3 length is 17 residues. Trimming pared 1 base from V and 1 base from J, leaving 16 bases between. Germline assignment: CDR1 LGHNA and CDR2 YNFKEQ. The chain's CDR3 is CASSQVSALRKNTEAFF. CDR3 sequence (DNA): TGTGCCAGCAGCCAAGTAAGTGCGTTGAGAAAGAACACTGAAGCTTTCTTT.